Below, 31 T cell receptor beta chains from the same sample are listed, as sequenced in a study of blood T cell repertoires in COVID-19. Using immunoSEQ multiplex PCR, the repertoire was profiled, and TCRdb retains in-frame clones only, with some absent. The sample yields around 300,000 clones, 70% to 90% seen once. The sample comprised peripheral blood. The receptors originated from a young woman with COVID-19, enrolled during active disease.

The chain carries TRBV4-1 and TRBJ1-1; 7 bases map to TRBD1. The CDR3 is 14 amino acids. Trimming at V came to 8 bases and at J to 4 bases, leaving 10 bases not matched to a gene. CDR1 is MGHRA and CDR2 is YSYEKL in the germline V gene. CDR3 in amino acids: CASGVGQVGTEAFF. DNA of the CDR3: TGCGCCAGCGGGGTTGGACAGGTGGGCACTGAAGCTTTCTTT.

The chain couples TRBV6-6 to TRBJ2-2; 13 bases agree with TRBD2. The CDR3 is made up of 16 amino acids. J gave up 6 bases and V 5 bases, and 6 bases lay outside the gene matches. Germline CDR1 reads MNHNY; CDR2 reads SVGAGI (reference sequence). CDR3 sequence (DNA): TGTGCCAGCAGTCGACTAGCGGGGGGCAGGGCCGGGGAGCTGTTTTTT. Translation: CASSRLAGGRAGELFF.

In this sample, this clone turned up once. This chain joins TRBV27 and TRBJ1-2, with unresolved D. Trimming stripped 1 base from V and 3 bases from J, with 12 bases between. The CDR3 covers 15 residues. CDR1 and CDR2 (germline): MNHEY, SMNVEV (reference sequence). The CDR3 here is CASSLFPGFDYGYTF. CDR3 sequence (DNA): TGTGCCAGCAGTTTATTTCCGGGGTTTGACTATGGCTACACCTTC.

This clone was counted between two and nine times. The chain is built from TRBV5-5 and TRBJ1-3; unclear D gene. The CDR3 consists of 16 residues. Trimming took 4 bases from V and 2 from J, leaving 16 bases between them. Germline assignment: CDR1 SGHKS and CDR2 YYEKEE (reference sequence). The CDR3, as DNA: TGTGCCAGCAGCGGAGGAAGGGAGCGGACTGGAAACACCATATATTTT. Encoded protein: CASSGGRERTGNTIYF.

Details on this clone: The junction and the germline gene differ at one end; a read error may be behind it. This chain connects TRBV7-7 to TRBJ2-5, with TRBD1 matching over 10 bases. Germline assignment: CDR1 SSHAT and CDR2 FNYEAQ (reference sequence). This CDR3 contains 18 residues. For the CDR3, the DNA is TGTGCTAGCAGCTTAGATTTCTTTTCCGGGACAGGGGCGAAGACCCAGTACTTC. The encoded protein is CASSLDFFSGTGAKTQYF. Full variable domain (outside the CDR3, taken from reference TRBV7-7 and TRBJ2-5): GAGVSQSPRYKVTKRGQDVTLRCDPISSHATLYWYQQALGQGPEFLTYFNYEAQPDKSGLPSDRFSAERPEGSISTLTIQRTEQRDSAMYRCASSLDFFSGTGAKTQYFGPGTRLLVL.

This chain connects TRBV3-1 (or the pseudogene TRBV3-2) to TRBJ1-1, with no clear D. From germline, CDR1 is LGHDT and CDR2 YNNKEL (reference sequence). The CDR3 covers 12 residues. V gave up 6 bases and J gave up 5 bases, with 10 bases separating them. CDR3 sequence (DNA): TGTGCCAGCAGAGAGGGAGGGACTGAAGCTTTCTTT. Amino acid sequence: CASREGGTEAFF.

The chain employs TRBV7-2 and TRBJ1-4, with 10 positions matching TRBD1. After removal of 5 bases from V and 8 bases from J, the junction contained 5 bases not matched to a gene. The CDR3 is made up of 14 amino acids. CDR1 is SGHTA, CDR2 FQGNSA, per germline. In DNA, the CDR3 is TGTGCCAGCAGCGATCGGACAGGGGGGGAAAAACTGTTTTTT. It translates to CASSDRTGGEKLFF.

This chain connects TRBV21-1 to TRBJ1-3; the table's D call of TRBD1 was not tested on the DNA. TRBV21-1 is assigned pseudogene status. This CDR3 comprises 15 residues. CDR3 DNA sequence: TGTGCCAGCAGCTCCACAGGAAACTCTGGAAACACCATATATTTT. This codes for CASSSTGNSGNTIYF.

The chain carries TRBV28 and TRBJ1-5; D uncertain. Trimming left V 3 bases short and J 3 bases short, with 6 bases between. This CDR3 has 13 residues. Germline V gene sequence: CDR1 MDHEN, CDR2 SYDVKM. This CDR3 is CASSFVSNQPQHF. DNA of the CDR3: TGTGCCAGCAGTTTCGTGTCCAATCAGCCCCAGCATTTT. Full variable domain (remainder filled in from reference TRBV28 and TRBJ1-5): DVKVTQSSRYLVKRTGEKVFLECVQDMDHENMFWYRQDPGLGLRLIYFSYDVKMKEKGDIPEGYSVSREKKERFSLILESASTNQTSMYLCASSFVSNQPQHFGDGTRLSIL.

The chain joins TRBV5-5 to TRBJ2-1; tentatively, D is TRBD1 (8 bases). The CDR3 consists of 16 residues. In germline, CDR1 is SGHKS, CDR2 YYEKEE (reference sequence). V lost 3 bases and J 8 bases, leaving 21 bases between the germline ends. The CDR3 nucleotides read TGTGCCAGCAGCTCTTGGACAGGGAGGGCCTCATATGAGCAGTTCTTC. Translated, it gives CASSSWTGRASYEQFF.

CDR3 bases: TGCGCCAGCAGCCCTACCATAACCGGGACAGGGGTGCGAGGTGGCTACACCTTC. Protein: CASSPTITGTGVRGGYTF. The chain carries TRBV4-3 and TRBJ1-2, with 10 bases lining up with TRBD1. J gave up 7 bases and V 4 bases, and 18 bases lay outside the gene matches. Germline CDR1 reads LGHNA; CDR2 reads YSLEER. The CDR3 contains 18 residues.

The chain has TRBV6-5 and TRBJ1-1, with a possible D match to TRBD1 (6 bases). Germline V CDR1 and CDR2: MNHEY, SVGAGI. Between the trimmed V and J ends, which lost 4 bases and 2 bases, there was a span of 8 bases. The CDR3 sequence is 13 residues long. Here the CDR3 reads CASSSQGNTEAFF. The CDR3 DNA follows: TGTGCCAGCAGTTCACAGGGAAACACTGAAGCTTTCTTT.

This clone was observed a few times. V gene TRBV4-1 combines with J gene TRBJ2-1; D might be TRBD1 (7 bases). The CDR3 totals 15 residues. V lost 4 bases and J lost 9, with 19 bases in between. CDR1 is MGHRA and CDR2 is YSYEKL in the germline V gene. The CDR3 DNA sequence: TGCGCCAGCAGCCCCCACGGGGGACAGTATAGTGAGCAGTTCTTC. Its protein product is CASSPHGGQYSEQFF.

The V and J genes are TRBV4-2 and TRBJ1-1; D is unclear. Germline V gives CDR1 LGHNA, CDR2 YNFKEQ. The V end was cut by 3 bases, the J end by 1 base, with 12 bases between. The CDR3 contains 15 residues. CDR3 sequence: CASSQARDWNTEAFF. The CDR3, as DNA: TGTGCCAGCAGCCAGGCGAGGGATTGGAACACTGAAGCTTTCTTT.

The CDR3, as DNA: TGTGCCAGCCATCAAGGGGGCATTTGGGGCTACACCTTC. Residues: CASHQGGIWGYTF. The chain carries TRBV7-2 and TRBJ1-2; 7 bases fit TRBD1. Unmatched junction bases numbered 11, after V lost 8 bases and J lost 8 bases. Germline lookup yields CDR1 SGHTA and CDR2 FQGNSA. This CDR3 has 13 residues.

Points on this clone: This CDR3 is also generated by other DNA sequences in the sample. This chain links TRBV27 with TRBJ1-1; 10 bases match TRBD1. The ends lost 3 bases at V and 4 bases at J; junction bases unmatched: 2. The CDR3 consists of 14 residues. Germline loops: CDR1 MNHEY, CDR2 SMNVEV (reference sequence). The CDR3 loop is CASSLGQGTTEAFF. CDR3 DNA: TGTGCCAGCAGTTTGGGACAGGGGACCACTGAAGCTTTCTTT.

The sample holds many counts of this clone. This chain links TRBV28 with TRBJ2-7; TRBD1 matches at 11 bases. Germline CDR1 MDHEN, CDR2 SYDVKM. V was clipped by 5 bases and J by 3 bases; unmatched bases: 6. CDR3 length: 15 residues. This CDR3 reads CASSGPGTGGYEQYF. CDR3 coding DNA: TGTGCCAGCAGTGGTCCCGGGACAGGGGGCTACGAGCAGTACTTC.

The chain uses TRBV6-5 and TRBJ2-1, with 9 bases identical to TRBD1. Losses at the gene ends were 9 bases for V and 7 bases for J; bases not matched to a gene: 7. The germline gives CDR1 MNHEY, CDR2 SVGAGI. The CDR3 spans 13 residues. The CDR3 reads CASRTGVLNEQFF. The CDR3, as DNA: TGTGCCAGTCGGACAGGGGTGTTGAATGAGCAGTTCTTC.

The chain couples TRBV7-9 to TRBJ2-4; possible D gene TRBD1, 6 bases. There are 16 residues in the CDR3. CDR1 is SEHNR and CDR2 is FQNEAQ in the germline V gene (reference sequence). V lost 2 bases to trimming and J lost 3 bases, with 14 bases between them. The CDR3 reads CASSLMGGQHKNIQYF. CDR3 sequence (DNA): TGTGCCAGCAGCTTAATGGGTGGACAGCACAAAAACATTCAGTACTTC. The whole variable domain, filled in from reference TRBV7-9 and TRBJ2-4, reads DTGVSQNPRHKITKRGQNVTFRCDPISEHNRLYWYRQTLGQGPEFLTYFQNEAQLEKSRLLSDRFSAERPKGSFSTLEIQRTEQGDSAMYLCASSLMGGQHKNIQYFGAGTRLSVL.

V and J are TRBV29-1 and TRBJ1-2; D remains ambiguous. CDR3 length: 13 residues. Germline CDR1 and CDR2: SQVTM and ANQGSEA. V was cut by 4 bases and J by 1 base, with 10 bases left in between. Here the CDR3 reads CSVGVDFNYGYTF. The CDR3 DNA is TGCAGCGTTGGGGTGGACTTTAACTATGGCTACACCTTC.

The chain uses TRBV4-2 and TRBJ1-2, with D maybe TRBD1 (6 bases). CDR1 and CDR2 from the germline V gene are LGHNA and YNFKEQ. V was clipped by 0 bases and J by 6 bases, with 26 bases between them. This CDR3 has 19 amino acids. CDR3 DNA: TGTGCCAGCAGCCAAGATTCGAGATTACGCAGGGGTAAAACGGATGGCTACACCTTC. It translates to CASSQDSRLRRGKTDGYTF.

CDR3 in DNA: TGTGCCAGCAGCCATCAAATCTGGACAGACGGCTACACCTTC. Translated: CASSHQIWTDGYTF. The rearrangement joins TRBV3-1 (or the pseudogene TRBV3-2) to TRBJ1-2; possibly TRBD1 for D (6 bases). The CDR3 runs 14 residues. V was clipped by 3 bases and J by 8 bases, with 16 bases between them. CDR1 is LGHDT and CDR2 is YNNKEL in the germline V gene (reference sequence).

The CDR3, as DNA: TGTGCCAGCAGTTCTCAGGGGGGGAACACTGAAGCTTTCTTT. Its protein product is CASSSQGGNTEAFF. The chain joins TRBV6-1 to TRBJ1-1; 7 nucleotides match TRBD1. The CDR3 totals 14 residues. Germline trimming cut 5 bases from V and 1 base from J; bases unmatched to any gene: 4. Per germline, CDR1 MNHNS and CDR2 SASEGT.

This clone was picked up a small number of times. This chain uses TRBV19 with TRBJ2-5; the match to TRBD1 covers 7 bases. This CDR3 is built from 14 residues. The V gene end was trimmed by 4 bases and the J gene end by 1 base; junction bases not matched to a gene: 3. Germline lookup yields CDR1 LNHDA and CDR2 SQIVND (reference sequence). The CDR3 reads CASSKRDSQETQYF. The CDR3 coding sequence is TGTGCCAGTAGTAAAAGGGACAGCCAAGAGACCCAGTACTTC. Based on the CDR3 plus reference TRBV19 and TRBJ2-5, the full variable domain is DGGITQSPKYLFRKEGQNVTLSCEQNLNHDAMYWYRQDPGQGLRLIYYSQIVNDFQKGDIAEGYSVSREKKESFPLTVTSAQKNPTAFYLCASSKRDSQETQYFGPGTRLLVL.

This chain links TRBV30 with TRBJ2-5; the match to TRBD1 covers 7 bases. Losses at the gene ends were 3 bases for V and 5 bases for J; bases not matched to a gene: 9. CDR1 is GTSNPN, CDR2 SVGIG, per germline (reference sequence). This CDR3 is 14 amino acids long. The CDR3 loop is CAWRERQGDETQYF. Written as DNA, the CDR3 is TGTGCCTGGAGGGAGCGACAGGGAGACGAGACCCAGTACTTC.

The chain has TRBV28 and TRBJ2-5; no firm D call. The germline V and J ends were trimmed by 6 bases and 7 bases, with 24 bases remaining between them. Germline CDR1 MDHEN, CDR2 SYDVKM. The CDR3 has 16 residues. CDR3 bases: TGTGCCAGCAGACGTATGGGTCAGGCAGGCGCCAGGACCCAGTACTTC. It is translated as CASRRMGQAGARTQYF.

This clone has just one count. This rearrangement joins TRBV3-1 (or the pseudogene TRBV3-2) to TRBJ1-1; D is possibly TRBD1 (6 bases). V was shortened by 3 bases and J by 6 bases, with 11 bases between the two germline ends. Germline V gene data show CDR1 as LGHDT and CDR2 as YNNKEL (reference sequence). The length of the CDR3 is 13 residues. CDR3: CASSQGQYAEAFF. CDR3 nucleotide sequence: TGTGCCAGCAGCCAGGGACAATACGCTGAAGCTTTCTTT.

This clone has a single count. The V and J genes are TRBV15 and TRBJ2-3; weak D call: TRBD2 (6 bases). In germline, CDR1 is LNHNV, CDR2 YYDKDF (reference sequence). CDR3 length equals 15 residues. V lost 3 bases and J 3 bases, leaving 13 bases between the germline ends. CDR3 DNA: TGTGCCACCAGCAGCGGGGACTTGGGAACAGATACGCAGTATTTT. Translated: CATSSGDLGTDTQYF.

The V gene is TRBV5-1, the J gene TRBJ1-6; D gene ambiguous. The V end lost 1 base, the J end lost 10 bases, and 9 bases lay between the germline ends. The length of the CDR3 is 13 residues. Germline assignment: CDR1 SGHRS and CDR2 YFSETQ. The CDR3 protein is CASSLYLGSPLHF. CDR3 bases: TGCGCCAGCAGCTTGTATTTGGGCTCACCCCTCCACTTT.

V and J are TRBV7-2 and TRBJ2-3; TRBD2 might be the D (7 bases). V was trimmed by 3 bases and J by 14 bases, leaving 21 bases between them. This CDR3 has 14 amino acids. The V gene's germline CDR1 is SGHTA and CDR2 FQGNSA. CDR3 sequence (DNA): TGTGCCAGCAGCTTTGGACCCCGCGGGGGCGGGTCGTATTTT. Translated: CASSFGPRGGGSYF.

The chain combines TRBV12-3 or TRBV12-4 with TRBJ1-2; the match to TRBD1 covers 7 bases. The CDR3 sequence is 12 residues long. The trim removed 3 bases at V and 8 bases at J, leaving 3 bases unmatched. This chain's CDR3 is CASSFKGGGYTF. CDR3 bases: TGTGCCAGCAGTTTCAAAGGGGGCGGCTACACCTTC.